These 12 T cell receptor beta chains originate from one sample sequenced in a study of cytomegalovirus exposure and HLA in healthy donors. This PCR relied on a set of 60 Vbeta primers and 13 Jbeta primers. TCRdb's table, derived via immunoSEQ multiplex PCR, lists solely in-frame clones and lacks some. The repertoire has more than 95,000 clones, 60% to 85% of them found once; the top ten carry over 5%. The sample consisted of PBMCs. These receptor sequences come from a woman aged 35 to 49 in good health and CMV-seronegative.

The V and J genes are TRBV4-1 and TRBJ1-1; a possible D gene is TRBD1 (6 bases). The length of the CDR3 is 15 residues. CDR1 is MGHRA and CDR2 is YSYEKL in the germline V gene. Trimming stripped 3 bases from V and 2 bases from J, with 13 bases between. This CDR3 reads CASSQAGAQNTEAFF. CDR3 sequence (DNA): TGCGCCAGCAGCCAGGCAGGGGCACAAAACACTGAAGCTTTCTTT.

The CDR3: CASSTRGQTFSNQPQHF. CDR3 bases: TGTGCCAGCTCGACCCGGGGACAGACATTTAGCAATCAGCCCCAGCATTTT. This chain connects TRBV18 to TRBJ1-5; 7 bases map to TRBD1. Germline-derived CDR1 and CDR2 are KGHSH and LQKENI. The CDR3 loop spans 17 amino acids. Losses at the gene ends were 6 bases for V and 0 bases for J; bases not matched to a gene: 11.

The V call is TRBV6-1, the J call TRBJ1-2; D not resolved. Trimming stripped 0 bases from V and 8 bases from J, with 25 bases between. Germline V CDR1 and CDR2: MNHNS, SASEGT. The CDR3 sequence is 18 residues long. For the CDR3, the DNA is TGTGCCAGCAGTGAAGCCTGGGAGGAGGGCCGATACTTAGGCGGCTACACCTTC. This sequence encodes CASSEAWEEGRYLGGYTF.

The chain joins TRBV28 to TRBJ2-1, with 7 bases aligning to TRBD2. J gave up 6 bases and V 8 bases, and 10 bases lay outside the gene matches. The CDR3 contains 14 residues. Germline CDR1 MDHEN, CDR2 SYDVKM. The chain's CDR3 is CASELTGGSNEQFF. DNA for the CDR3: TGTGCCAGCGAGCTGACGGGAGGATCCAATGAGCAGTTCTTC. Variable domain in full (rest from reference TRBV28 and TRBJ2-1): DVKVTQSSRYLVKRTGEKVFLECVQDMDHENMFWYRQDPGLGLRLIYFSYDVKMKEKGDIPEGYSVSREKKERFSLILESASTNQTSMYLCASELTGGSNEQFFGPGTRLTVL.

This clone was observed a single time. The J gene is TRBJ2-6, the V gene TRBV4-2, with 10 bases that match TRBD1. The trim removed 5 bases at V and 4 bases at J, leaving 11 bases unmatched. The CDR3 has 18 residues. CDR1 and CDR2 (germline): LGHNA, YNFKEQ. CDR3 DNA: TGTGCCAGCAGCTCCCGGGACAGGGGTTCCTTCGGGGCCAACGTCCTGACTTTC. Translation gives CASSSRDRGSFGANVLTF.

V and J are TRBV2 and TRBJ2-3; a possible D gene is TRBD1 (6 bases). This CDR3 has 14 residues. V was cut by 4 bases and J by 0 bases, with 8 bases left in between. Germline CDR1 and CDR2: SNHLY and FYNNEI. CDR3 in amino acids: CASSGQGSTDTQYF. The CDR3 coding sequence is TGTGCCAGCAGTGGGCAGGGGAGCACAGATACGCAGTATTTT.

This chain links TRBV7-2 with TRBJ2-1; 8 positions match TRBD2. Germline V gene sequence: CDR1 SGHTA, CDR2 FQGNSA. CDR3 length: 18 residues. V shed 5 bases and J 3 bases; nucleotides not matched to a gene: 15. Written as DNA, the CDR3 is TGTGCCAGCAGCCACCCACTAGGTGGCGGGGGGCTCTACAATGAGCAGTTCTTC. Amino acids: CASSHPLGGGGLYNEQFF.

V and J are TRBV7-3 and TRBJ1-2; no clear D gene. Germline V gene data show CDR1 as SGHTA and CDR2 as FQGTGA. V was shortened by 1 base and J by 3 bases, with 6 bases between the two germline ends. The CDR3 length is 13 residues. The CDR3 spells CASSLMGDYGYTF. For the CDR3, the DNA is TGTGCCAGCAGCTTAATGGGAGACTATGGCTACACCTTC.

CDR3 region: CASSLARLNTEAFF. CDR3 bases: TGCGCCAGCAGCTTGGCCCGTTTGAACACTGAAGCTTTCTTT. The genes are TRBV5-1 and TRBJ1-1; D gene uncertain. The ends were cut back, 0 bases at V and 0 bases at J, with 6 bases in the middle. The CDR3 has 14 residues. Germline V lookup: CDR1 SGHRS, CDR2 YFSETQ. The whole variable domain, remainder taken from reference TRBV5-1 and TRBJ1-1, is KAGVTQTPRYLIKTRGQQVTLSCSPISGHRSVSWYQQTPGQGLQFLFEYFSETQRNKGNFPGRFSGRQFSNSRSEMNVSTLELGDSALYLCASSLARLNTEAFFGQGTRLTVV.

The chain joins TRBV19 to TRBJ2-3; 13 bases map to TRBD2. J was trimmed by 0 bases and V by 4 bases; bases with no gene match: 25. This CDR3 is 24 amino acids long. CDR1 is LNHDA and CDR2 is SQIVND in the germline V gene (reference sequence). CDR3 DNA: TGTGCCAGTAGTACGGACCGGACTAGCGGGAGCTCGGGAAATTTATGGGAGAGCACAGATACGCAGTATTTT. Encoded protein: CASSTDRTSGSSGNLWESTDTQYF.

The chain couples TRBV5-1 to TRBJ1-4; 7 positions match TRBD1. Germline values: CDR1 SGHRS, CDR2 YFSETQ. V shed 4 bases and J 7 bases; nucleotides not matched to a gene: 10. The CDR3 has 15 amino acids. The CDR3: CASSHGVRQGEKLFF. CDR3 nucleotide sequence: TGCGCCAGCAGCCATGGGGTGAGACAGGGTGAAAAACTGTTTTTT.

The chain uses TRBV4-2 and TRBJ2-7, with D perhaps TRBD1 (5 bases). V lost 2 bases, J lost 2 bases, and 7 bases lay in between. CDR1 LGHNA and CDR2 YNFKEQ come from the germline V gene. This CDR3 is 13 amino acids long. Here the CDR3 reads CASSQPGPYEQYF. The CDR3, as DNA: TGTGCCAGCAGCCAACCAGGGCCCTACGAGCAGTACTTC.